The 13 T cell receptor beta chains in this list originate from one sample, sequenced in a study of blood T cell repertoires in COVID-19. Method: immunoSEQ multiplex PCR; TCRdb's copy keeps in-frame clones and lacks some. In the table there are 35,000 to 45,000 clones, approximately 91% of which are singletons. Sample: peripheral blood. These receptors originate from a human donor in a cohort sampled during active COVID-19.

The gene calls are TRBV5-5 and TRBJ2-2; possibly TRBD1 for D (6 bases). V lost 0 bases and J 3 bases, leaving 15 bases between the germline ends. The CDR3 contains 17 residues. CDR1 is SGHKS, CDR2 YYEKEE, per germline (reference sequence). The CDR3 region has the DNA TGTGCCAGCAGCTTGGATGCGGACAGACGGGACACCGGGGAGCTGTTTTTT. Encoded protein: CASSLDADRRDTGELFF.

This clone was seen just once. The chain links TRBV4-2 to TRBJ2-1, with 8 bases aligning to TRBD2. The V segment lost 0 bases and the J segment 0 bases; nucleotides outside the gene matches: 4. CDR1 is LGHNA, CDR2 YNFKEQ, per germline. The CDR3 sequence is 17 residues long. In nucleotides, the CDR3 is TGTGCCAGCAGCCAAGAGGGGGGACTAGACTCCTACAATGAGCAGTTCTTC. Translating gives CASSQEGGLDSYNEQFF.

CDR3 in amino acids: CASSLGAGHGNTIYF. DNA for the CDR3: TGTGCCAGCAGCTTAGGGGCAGGGCATGGAAACACCATATATTTT. The chain carries TRBV13 and TRBJ1-3; D possibly corresponds to TRBD1 (5 bases). The ends were cut back, 0 bases at V and 3 bases at J, with 9 bases in the middle. The germline gives CDR1 PRHDT, CDR2 FYEKMQ (reference sequence). The CDR3 has 15 residues.

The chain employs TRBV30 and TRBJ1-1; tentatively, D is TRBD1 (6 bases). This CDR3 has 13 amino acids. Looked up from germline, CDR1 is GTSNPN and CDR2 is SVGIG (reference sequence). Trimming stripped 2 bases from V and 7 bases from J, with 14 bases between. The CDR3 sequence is CAWSPRGRGEAFF. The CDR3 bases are TGTGCCTGGAGTCCCAGGGGACGGGGTGAAGCTTTCTTT.

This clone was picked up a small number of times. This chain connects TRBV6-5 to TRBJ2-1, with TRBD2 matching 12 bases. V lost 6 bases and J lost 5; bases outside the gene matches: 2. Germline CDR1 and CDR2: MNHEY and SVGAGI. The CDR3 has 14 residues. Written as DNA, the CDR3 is TGTGCCAGCAGGACTAGCGGGGGAAACAATGAGCAGTTCTTC. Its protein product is CASRTSGGNNEQFF.

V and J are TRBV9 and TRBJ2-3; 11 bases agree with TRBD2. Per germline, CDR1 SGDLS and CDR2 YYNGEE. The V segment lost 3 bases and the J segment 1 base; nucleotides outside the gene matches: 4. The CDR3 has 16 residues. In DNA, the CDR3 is TGTGCCAGCAGCGGCCTTAGCGGGGGGGGCACAGATACGCAGTATTTT. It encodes CASSGLSGGGTDTQYF.

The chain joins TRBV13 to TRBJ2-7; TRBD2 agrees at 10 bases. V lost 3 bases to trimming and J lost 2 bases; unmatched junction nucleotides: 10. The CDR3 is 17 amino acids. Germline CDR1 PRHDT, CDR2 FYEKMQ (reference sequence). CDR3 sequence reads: CASSLGEQLAGTYEQYF. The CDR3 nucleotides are TGTGCCAGCAGCTTGGGTGAACAACTAGCGGGGACCTACGAGCAGTACTTC.

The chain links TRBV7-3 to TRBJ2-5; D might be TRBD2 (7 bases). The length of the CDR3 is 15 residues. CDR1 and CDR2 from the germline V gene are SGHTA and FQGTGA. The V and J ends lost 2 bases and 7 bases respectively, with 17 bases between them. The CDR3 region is CASSLEGGPSRTQYF. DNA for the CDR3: TGTGCCAGCAGCTTAGAGGGGGGGCCATCCCGGACCCAGTACTTC.

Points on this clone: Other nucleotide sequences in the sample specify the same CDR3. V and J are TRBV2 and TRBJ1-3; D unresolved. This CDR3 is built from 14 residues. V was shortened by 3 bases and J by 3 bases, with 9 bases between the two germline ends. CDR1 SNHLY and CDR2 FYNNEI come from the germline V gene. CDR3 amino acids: CASSDTAGGNTIYF. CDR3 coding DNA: TGTGCCAGCAGTGATACCGCGGGTGGAAACACCATATATTTT.

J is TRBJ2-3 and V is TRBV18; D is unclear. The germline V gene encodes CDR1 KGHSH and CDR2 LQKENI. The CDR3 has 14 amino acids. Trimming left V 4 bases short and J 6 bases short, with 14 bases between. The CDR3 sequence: CASSHPSQSDTQYF. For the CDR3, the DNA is TGTGCCAGCTCACATCCCTCTCAGTCCGATACGCAGTATTTT.

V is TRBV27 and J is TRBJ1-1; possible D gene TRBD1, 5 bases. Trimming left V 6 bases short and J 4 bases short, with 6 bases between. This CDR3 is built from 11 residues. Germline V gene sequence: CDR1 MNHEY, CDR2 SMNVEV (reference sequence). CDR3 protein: CASSQGTEAFF. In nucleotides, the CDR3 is TGTGCCAGCAGCCAGGGCACTGAAGCTTTCTTT.

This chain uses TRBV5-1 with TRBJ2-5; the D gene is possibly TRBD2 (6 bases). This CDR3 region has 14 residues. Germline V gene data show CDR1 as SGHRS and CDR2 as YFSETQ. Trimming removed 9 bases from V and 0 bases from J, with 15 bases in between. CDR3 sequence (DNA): TGCGCCATAGGGGACTGGGGGTACCAAGAGACCCAGTACTTC. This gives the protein CAIGDWGYQETQYF.

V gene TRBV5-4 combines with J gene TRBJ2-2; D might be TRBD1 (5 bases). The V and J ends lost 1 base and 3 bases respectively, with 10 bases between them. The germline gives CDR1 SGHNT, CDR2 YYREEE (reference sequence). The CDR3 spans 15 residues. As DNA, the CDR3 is TGTGCCAGCAGCTTGCAAGGCAGGGACACCGGGGAGCTGTTTTTT. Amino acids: CASSLQGRDTGELFF.